This TCR beta chain was found in a study of cytomegalovirus exposure and HLA in healthy donors. The ends were cut back, 4 bases at V and 0 bases at J, with 16 bases in the middle. The germline V gene has CDR1 SEHNR and CDR2 FQNEAQ (reference sequence). The CDR3 has 17 residues. In this sample, this clone turned up a few times. What it binds is not known. The PCR ran on 60 Vbeta and 13 Jbeta primers. TCRdb's table, derived via immunoSEQ multiplex PCR, lists solely in-frame clones and lacks some. The table lists some 120,000 clones, just under 75% of them singletons. Overall study findings and caveats: It emerged from a later analysis that several of the most significant clusters appeared to be linked to common viral pathogens. In an earlier analysis, most TCR beta V segments were productive about 87% or about 30% of the time. A cluster of highly shared sequence variants was likely a sequencing artifact. The study listed approximately 170 cytomegalovirus-associated TCR beta chains.

V and J are TRBV7-9 and TRBJ1-3; D is uncertain. This receptor was identified in a man aged 40-55 years in good health and CMV-seropositive. The source material was PBMCs. This chain's CDR3 is CASSSLTPDFSGNTIYF. The DNA for the CDR3 is TGTGCCAGCAGCTCTCTTACGCCGGACTTCTCTGGAAACACCATATATTTT.